The present TCR beta chain was sequenced within a study of tumor-infiltrating lymphocytes in primary liver carcinoma. Study at large: The yield of productive TCRbeta reads per sample was roughly 3.65 to 8 million and was similar across tissue types.

General observations from the study: Left bulk and unsorted, the samples did not allow CD4+ and CD8+ repertoires to be compared. Overlap in tumor-adjacent and tumor-blood pairs fell below that of tumor region pairs.

Unsorted whole blood supplied the RNA, and germline DNA was extracted too. Looked up from germline, CDR1 is MGHRA and CDR2 is YSYEKL. The CDR3 has 15 amino acids. Trimming at V came to 3 bases and at J to 7 bases, leaving 11 bases not matched to a gene. From 500 to 600 ng of total RNA, TCR beta-specific cDNA was reverse-transcribed using a constant-region primer. Three nested multiplex PCR rounds, a slightly modified ARM-PCR method, built the TCR beta libraries. Primers for the first two PCR rounds were TRBV1-TRBV30 forward primers and a C-beta reverse primer (around 10 cycles per round). Via MiXCR, TCRdb re-called the multiplex PCR reads, giving one row per CDR3 protein. This sample yields about 320,000 distinct CDR3 sequences, of which 45% to 70% are seen a single time; around 15% belongs to the top ten. A word on this clonotype: Its antigen is as yet unknown.

The chain combines TRBV4-1 with TRBJ2-7, with TRBD1 identical over 8 bases. The sample taken for sequencing was peripheral blood. This TCR was sampled from a woman aged 30 to 39 with primary liver carcinoma and hepatitis B virus infection. This chain's CDR3 is CASSHSPQGAGEQYF. The CDR3 nucleotides read TGCGCCAGCAGCCATTCTCCCCAGGGGGCCGGGGAGCAGTACTTC.